This TCR beta chain was obtained from a study of Ad26.COV2.S vaccination and SARS-CoV-2 variants. Study-level information: The donor participated in the COV1001 trial, in its Ad26.COV2.S arm. Points from the study as a whole: Vaccinees showed greater spike-specific TCR breadth than placebo recipients.

Treatment denoted: roughly 20 received Ad26.COV2.S at low or high dose, single or two shots; about 5 received placebo; per-sample allocation not given. Day 63 after the first vaccine or placebo injection was the time point for sampling. A Boston donor was an adult aged 18-55 years. Ad26.COV2.S expressed prefusion-stabilized spike from the original Wuhan strain. Remarks on this clone: Its antigen is currently unknown.

The method was immunoSEQ multiplex PCR; TCRdb's version includes in-frame clones alone and lacks a portion of them. Among over 250,000 clones listed, about 89% were seen once. CDR1 GTSNPN and CDR2 SVGIG come from the germline V gene (reference sequence). The V and J ends lost 0 bases and 2 bases respectively, with 5 bases between them. This CDR3 comprises 12 residues. The sequence was obtained from a person aged 18-65 years who received the Ad26.COV2.S COVID-19 vaccine or a placebo. This chain joins TRBV30 and TRBJ2-7; D may be TRBD2 (5 bases). This specimen was peripheral blood, taken in a trial of Ad26.COV2.S vaccine versus placebo. CDR3 amino acids: CAWSVAAYEQYF. CDR3 in DNA: TGTGCCTGGAGTGTAGCGGCCTACGAGCAGTACTTC.